This is a list of T cell receptor beta chains from one sample in a study of blood T cell repertoires in COVID-19. Sequencing was performed with immunoSEQ multiplex PCR; in TCRdb, only in-frame clones are kept and a portion is missing. The repertoire holds approximately 260,000 clones, 87% seen once, with 6% to 9% in the top ten. Sequenced sample: peripheral blood. The receptors were sampled from a man in his 60s who had recovered from COVID-19. Both conserved end residues are part of each CDR3. Each record gives: J gene, clone size, D gene, V gene, CDR3 DNA, CDR3 protein. D genes are given only for firm matches. A clone size is listed for some rows: how often the clone was seen (once, few, many), or a class if it is expanded.

TRBJ2-5 - TRBD1 TRBV6-1 TGTGCCAGCAGTGAAATGGGGACAGGGACCGAGACCCAGTACTTC CASSEMGTGTETQYF
TRBJ1-1 once - TRBV7-9 TGTGCCAGCAGCTTAGTGTCCTCGAGGAACACTGAAGCTTTCTTT CASSLVSSRNTEAFF
TRBJ1-1 - TRBD1 TRBV11-2 TGTGCCAGCAGCGGGACGACAGGGGGCCTCACTGAAGCTTTCTTT CASSGTTGGLTEAFF
TRBJ1-6 - - TRBV4-1 TGCGCCAGCAGCCGCTTAAGGGGGTTCCGATCACCCCTCCACTTT CASSRLRGFRSPLHF
TRBJ2-7 few - TRBV5-4 TGTGCCAGCAGCTTGGGAGCCTACGAGCAGTACTTC CASSLGAYEQYF
TRBJ2-7 - TRBD1 TRBV4-1 TGCGCCAGCAGCCCGGGACAGGGTAGCTACGAGCAGTACTTC CASSPGQGSYEQYF
TRBJ1-1 - TRBD1 TRBV5-1 TGCGCCAGCAGTAATGACAGGGGGAGGATGAACACTGAAGCTTTCTTT CASSNDRGRMNTEAFF
TRBJ2-1 - TRBD1 TRBV5-4 TGTGCCAGCAACGTGGACAGGGGACTGATGGGGCAGTTCTTC CASNVDRGLMGQFF
TRBJ2-3 - - TRBV5-5 TGTGCCAGCAGCTTGGCGGGGGATAACACAGATACGCAGTATTTT CASSLAGDNTDTQYF
TRBJ1-2 - TRBD1 TRBV5-1 TGCGCCAGCAGCTGGGACTACAGGGGGCCAGACCTTAACTATGGCTACACCTTC CASSWDYRGPDLNYGYTF
TRBJ2-1 - - TRBV12-3/TRBV12-4 TGTGCAGGCCGCCGATGGCAGGGAGAGCAGTTCTTC CAGRRWQGEQFF
TRBJ2-2 - TRBD1 TRBV24-1 TGTGCCACCAGTGATCCCCGGACAGGGGGTGCCGGGGAGCTGTTTTTT CATSDPRTGGAGELFF
TRBJ2-6 - - TRBV6-2/TRBV6-3 TGTGCCAGCAGTTCAGGTCTCGGGACACCTGGGGCCAACGTCCTGACTTTC CASSSGLGTPGANVLTF
TRBJ2-7 - TRBD2 TRBV3-1/TRBV3-2 TGTGCCAGCAGCCATATTAGCGGGGGGCGCTTCTACGAGCAGTACTTC CASSHISGGRFYEQYF
TRBJ2-3 - - TRBV7-9 TGTGCCAGCAGCTTAGGCTCCGGTGCAGATACGCAGTATTTT CASSLGSGADTQYF
TRBJ1-5 - - TRBV18 TGTGCCAGCTCACCAAGGTTTGGCGGGTCGGATAGCAATCAGCCCCAGCATTTT CASSPRFGGSDSNQPQHF
TRBJ1-2 - - TRBV14 TGTGCCAGCAGCCGAATAGATCGGACAGTCTTTTTCTATGGCTACACCTTC CASSRIDRTVFFYGYTF
TRBJ1-2 - - TRBV9 TGTGCCAGCAGCGTAGGCCAGGGGCTCAACTATGGCTACACCTTC CASSVGQGLNYGYTF
TRBJ2-2 once TRBD1 TRBV10-3 TGTGCCATCAGTGAGTCCGGGACAGGGGTCACCGGGGAGCTGTTTTTT CAISESGTGVTGELFF
TRBJ2-1 - TRBD2 TRBV5-4 TGTGCCAGCACCCTCTTCGGGACTAGCGTCAATGAGCAGTTCTTC CASTLFGTSVNEQFF
TRBJ1-5 - TRBD1 TRBV5-5 TGTGCCAGCAGCCCTTTCTCGACAGGGAATAGCAATCAGCCCCAGCATTTT CASSPFSTGNSNQPQHF
TRBJ2-7 - - TRBV21-1 TGTGCCAGGTGGACAGGCTACGAGCAGTACTTC CARWTGYEQYF
TRBJ2-1 - - TRBV10-3 TGTGCCATAAGTAGAGGGTACTCCTACAATGAGCAGTTCTTC CAISRGYSYNEQFF
TRBJ2-7 - TRBD2 TRBV5-1 TGCGCCAGCAGCTTGGGGCCCGCTAGCGGGGGGGAGCAGTACTTC CASSLGPASGGEQYF
TRBJ1-5 - TRBD1 TRBV5-1 TGCGCCAGCAGCGTGACAGGGGTGAGCAATCAGCCCCAGCATTTT CASSVTGVSNQPQHF
TRBJ1-3 - - TRBV3-1/TRBV3-2 TGTGCCAGCAGCCAACGGGGTTCAGGAAACACCATATATTTT CASSQRGSGNTIYF
TRBJ2-1 - TRBD1 TRBV6-1 TGTGCCAGCAGTGACAGGGGGCTATCAGGGAATGAGCAGTTCTTC CASSDRGLSGNEQFF
TRBJ2-3 - - TRBV18 TGTGCCAGCTCACCCGGACCTAAAGGGGCAGATACGCAGTATTTT CASSPGPKGADTQYF
TRBJ2-7 - - TRBV4-1 TGCGCCAGCAGCCTACACACCTCTCAGGTCGCCTACGAGCAGTACTTC CASSLHTSQVAYEQYF
TRBJ2-1 - TRBD1 TRBV18 TGTGCCAGCTCACTACGACAGGGATCCGAGCAGTTCTTC CASSLRQGSEQFF
TRBJ1-2 - - TRBV6-2/TRBV6-3 TGTGCCAGCAGTCTCAGGGGCTATGGCTACACCTTC CASSLRGYGYTF
TRBJ2-1 - TRBD1 TRBV24-1 TGTGCCACCAGTGATACTCGACAGGGGACTTACAATGAGCAGTTCTTC CATSDTRQGTYNEQFF
TRBJ1-2 - - TRBV5-1 TGCGCCAGCAACGGGGAGGGGAACTATGGCTACACCTTC CASNGEGNYGYTF
TRBJ2-2 - - TRBV5-8 TGTGCCAGCAGCTTGTCGGGTGGTACCGGGGAGCTGTTTTTT CASSLSGGTGELFF
TRBJ2-5 - - TRBV5-1 TGCGCCAGCAGCTTGCGTCCGAGGGAGACCCAGTACTTC CASSLRPRETQYF
TRBJ2-2 - - TRBV5-1 TGCGCCAGCAGCCCGGGTCAGAAAGTGGCCGGGGAGCTGTTTTTT CASSPGQKVAGELFF
TRBJ1-2 - TRBD1 TRBV18 TGTGCCAGCTCATCTACCGGGACAGGGGACTATGGCTACACCTTC CASSSTGTGDYGYTF
TRBJ2-7 - TRBD1 TRBV30 TGTGCCTGGAGTGTACTGGCAGGGGGTTCCGACGAGCAGTACTTC CAWSVLAGGSDEQYF
TRBJ2-3 - TRBD2 TRBV7-2 TGTGCCAGCAGCTTAGGTAGTGGCGGGGGTATGAGATATACGCAGTATTTT CASSLGSGGGMRYTQYF